This TCR beta chain was profiled in a study of T-cell reconstitution after alpha-beta-depleted transplantation in children. Study-level findings and limits: Among T cells one year after transplant, newly produced cells accounted for most counts and diversity. Surviving recipient cells, namely T cells and thymic progenitors, were the source of high day-60 TCRbeta diversity in some patients. Reportedly, alpha-beta T cells present about two months post-transplant originated from several hundred expanded clones of graft origin.

This clonotype was recorded a few times. Its antigen is still unknown. The CDR3 is 12 residues long. The V gene lost 6 bases and the J gene lost 9 bases, with 14 bases spanning the gap. Germline CDR1 and CDR2: SGHVS and FQNEAQ. The TCRbeta library incorporated unique molecular identifiers. TCRdb passed the PCR reads through MiXCR, listing each CDR3 protein once. This sample has some 460,000 distinct CDR3 sequences, with 15% to 20% found just once. This chain uses TRBV7-8 with TRBJ2-5; TRBD1 is a possible D gene (5 bases). This receptor was identified in a boy in the first two years of life who had a stem cell transplant for Wiskott-Aldrich syndrome, so the T cells may come from the graft donor. The sequences come from PBMCs, mostly from graft donor cells, collected 360 days after TCRalphabeta/CD19-depleted stem cell transplant. CDR3 region: CASSPLEGAQYF. The CDR3 DNA reads TGTGCCAGCAGTCCATTGGAAGGGGCCCAGTACTTC.